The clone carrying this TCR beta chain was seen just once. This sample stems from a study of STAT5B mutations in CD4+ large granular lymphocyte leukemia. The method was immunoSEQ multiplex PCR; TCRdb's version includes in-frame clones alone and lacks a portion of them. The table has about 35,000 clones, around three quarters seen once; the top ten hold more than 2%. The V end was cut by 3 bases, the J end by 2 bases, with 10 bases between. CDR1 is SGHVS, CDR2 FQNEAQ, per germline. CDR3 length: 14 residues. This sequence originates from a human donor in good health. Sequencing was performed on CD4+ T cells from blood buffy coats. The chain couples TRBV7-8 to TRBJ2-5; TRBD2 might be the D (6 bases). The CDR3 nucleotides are TGTGCCAGCAGCTTTGGGACTGTACAAGAGACCCAGTACTTC. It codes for CASSFGTVQETQYF.